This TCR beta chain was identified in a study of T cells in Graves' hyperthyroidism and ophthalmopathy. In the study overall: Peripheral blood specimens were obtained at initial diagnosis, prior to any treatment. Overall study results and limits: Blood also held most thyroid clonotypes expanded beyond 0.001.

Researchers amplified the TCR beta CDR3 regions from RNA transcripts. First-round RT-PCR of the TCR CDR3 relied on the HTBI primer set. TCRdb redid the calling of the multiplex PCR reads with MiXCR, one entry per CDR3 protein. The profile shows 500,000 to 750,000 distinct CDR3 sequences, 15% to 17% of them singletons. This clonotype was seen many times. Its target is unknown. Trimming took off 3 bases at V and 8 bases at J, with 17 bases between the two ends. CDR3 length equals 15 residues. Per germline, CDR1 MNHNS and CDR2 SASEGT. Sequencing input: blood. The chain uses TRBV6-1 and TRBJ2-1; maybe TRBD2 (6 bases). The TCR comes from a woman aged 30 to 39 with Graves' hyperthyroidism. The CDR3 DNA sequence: TGTGCCAGCAGTGAGGTCGGGACTTCATTCGATGAGCAGTTCTTC. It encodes CASSEVGTSFDEQFF.